This TCR beta chain originates from a study of Graves' ophthalmopathy and Graves' hyperthyroidism (dated by TCRdb to between 2017 and 2018). At the level of the whole study: Peripheral blood was collected at initial diagnosis, prior to any treatment. The study used signatures of the TCR beta repertoire to tell Graves' ophthalmopathy apart from Graves' hyperthyroidism and to predict which patients would progress to ophthalmopathy. In total, some 140 blood samples were TCR-sequenced: approximately 40 ophthalmopathy, 75 hyperthyroidism and approximately 17 hyperthyroidism-to-ophthalmopathy patients. To explore V-J signatures that distinguish ophthalmopathy from hyperthyroidism, a discovery set of 100 patients was enrolled, made up of some 41 with ophthalmopathy and fewer than 60 with stable hyperthyroidism. The independent validation cohort included 20 or so hyperthyroidism patients plus 17 patients who later progressed from hyperthyroidism to ophthalmopathy. T-cell repertoires of thyroid tissue and blood were compared in about 6 hyperthyroidism patients. Once sampling was done, hyperthyroidism patients were given methimazole at a starting dose of 30 mg daily, while ophthalmopathy patients were given high-dose intravenous methylprednisolone. For training and testing, the 100 or so patients in the discovery cohort were randomly divided in a 7:3 ratio. Points the paper makes about the study in general: In validation, the model predicted ophthalmopathy progression with more than 70% sensitivity and 72.22% specificity; about a dozen predicted patients were CT-confirmed with GO in a median of 6.5 months. In cross-validation, the 13-signature model distinguished ophthalmopathy from stable hyperthyroidism with 85% to 90% sensitivity and approximately 81% specificity, and in the test set the corresponding values were about 80% and 75%. Sample size was not predetermined statistically, and investigators were not blinded to group allocation. Most of the expanded thyroid clonotypes with a frequency above 0.001 were also detected in blood, and it was suggested that the thyroid immune response may be reflected by blood repertoires.

Deletion took 0 bases off V and 7 bases off J, with a span of 12 bases between the germline ends. The germline V gene specifies MNHEY as CDR1 and SVGAGI as CDR2. CDR3 length: 14 amino acids, cysteine to phenylalanine. Of the read, only the CDR3 DNA is kept; its 42 bases are in frame from base 1. Stable hyperthyroidism was defined as no progression to ophthalmopathy within 18 months of follow-up. Patients with hyperthyroidism were aged 18 to 65 years, had been newly diagnosed, and had a disease duration of less than 2 months. Anyone with other autoimmune diseases, uncontrolled infections, pregnancy or lactation was excluded from the study. Diagnosis was based on clinical symptoms, serum thyroxine, TRAb, thyroid ultrasound and orbital computed tomography. PBMCs were isolated from 10 ml of fresh peripheral blood by Ficoll-Paque density gradient centrifugation. Trizol reagent was used to extract the total RNA, and its quality was then checked on an Agilent 2100 Bioanalyzer.

This clonotype was observed many times. Its antigen is unknown. There are no base qualities to consult, and no much larger clone falls within one base. TCR beta CDR3 regions were amplified from RNA transcripts for repertoire sequencing. The first round of RT-PCR was done with HTBI primers and the Qiagen OneStep RT-PCR kit, and was followed by a second round of multiplex PCR, then size selection and purification. The libraries underwent paired-end sequencing with 100 bp reads on an Illumina HiSeq2000. The original methods were these. Reads were processed with SOAPnuke, discarding reads with adapters, uncalled bases, mean Phred below 15, or no exact constant-primer or identifier match. COPE v1.2.5 was used to merge the high-quality paired reads. Unique nucleotide sequences were defined as clonotypes and aligned to IMGT TRB V, D and J references using MiTCR v1.1. Analysis was restricted to V-J combinations with a frequency above 0.0001, which covered 99.2% of repertoires. A TCR clonal expansion and chaos score per V-J combination was defined as the ratio of F50 clonal expansion to chaos observed in the TCRdist matrix. Welch's t-statistics and random forest were used to reduce the features to about 12 V-J combinations, which were then used as input to a naive Bayes classifier. The Morisita-Horn index was used to measure how similar the thyroid and blood repertoires were. TCRdb reworked the public reads: Q25 trimming with fastp, MiXCR clone assembly, productive beta chains retained. Identical CDR3 proteins give one entry, which carries the most common genes and DNA. None of the V and J calls come from the authors' own analysis; TCRdb made them. The sample yields about 390,000 distinct CDR3 sequences; approximately 15% were counted once. Clones ranked in the top ten supply around 7% of the sample.

The sequenced sample consisted of peripheral blood. The chain joins TRBV6-5 to TRBJ1-2, with no reliable assignment of the D segment. This clonotype was sampled from a woman aged 18-29 years with stable Graves' hyperthyroidism. Donor details come from another sample of the same person, matched by shared clones. The CDR3 protein is CASSYSSIPVGYTF. The nucleotide sequence is TGTGCCAGCAGTTACTCGAGTATCCCAGTTGGCTACACCTTC.